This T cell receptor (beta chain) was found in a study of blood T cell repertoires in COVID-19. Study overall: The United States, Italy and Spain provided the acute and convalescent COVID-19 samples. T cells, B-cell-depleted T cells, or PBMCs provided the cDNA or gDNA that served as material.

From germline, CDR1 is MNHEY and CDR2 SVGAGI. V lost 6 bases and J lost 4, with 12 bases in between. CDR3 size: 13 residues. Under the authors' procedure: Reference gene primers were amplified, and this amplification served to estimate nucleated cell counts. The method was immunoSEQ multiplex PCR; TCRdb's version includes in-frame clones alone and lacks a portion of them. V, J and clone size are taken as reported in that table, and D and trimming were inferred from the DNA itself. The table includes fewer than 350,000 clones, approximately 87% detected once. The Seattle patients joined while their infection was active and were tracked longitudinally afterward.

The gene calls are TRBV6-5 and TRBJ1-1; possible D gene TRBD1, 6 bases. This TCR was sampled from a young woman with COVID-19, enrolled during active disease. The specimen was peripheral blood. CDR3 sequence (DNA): TGTGCCAGCAGCCCGCCGACAGGCACTGAAGCTTTCTTT. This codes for CASSPPTGTEAFF.